The entry below gives a single TCR beta chain sequence along with its context. Its antigen is not known. The data stem from a study of shared clonotypes between healthy human individuals. Whole-study results and caveats: Deeper or shallower sequencing was expected to change how clonotypes are shared among donors. Compared with memory subsets, naive subsets generally had larger estimated richness.

Assay: immunoSEQ multiplex PCR; the TCRdb copy retains only in-frame clones and omits some. Found here are millions of clones, approximately 92% of them singletons; the top ten hold 0.11% to 0.15%. The TCR sequence derives from a man aged 18-30 years in good health. Sequenced input: naive CD4+ T cells sorted from blood. Described subset: CD45RA+ positively selected.

CDR3 region: CASSPIGTAGTWEQYF. The DNA of the CDR3 is TGCGCCAGCAGCCCCATAGGGACAGCCGGCACTTGGGAGCAGTACTTC. The rearrangement joins TRBV4-3 to TRBJ2-7, with 7 nucleotides matching TRBD1. Germline values: CDR1 LGHNA, CDR2 YSLEER. The length of the CDR3 is 16 residues. V was clipped by 4 bases and J by 7 bases; unmatched bases: 16.